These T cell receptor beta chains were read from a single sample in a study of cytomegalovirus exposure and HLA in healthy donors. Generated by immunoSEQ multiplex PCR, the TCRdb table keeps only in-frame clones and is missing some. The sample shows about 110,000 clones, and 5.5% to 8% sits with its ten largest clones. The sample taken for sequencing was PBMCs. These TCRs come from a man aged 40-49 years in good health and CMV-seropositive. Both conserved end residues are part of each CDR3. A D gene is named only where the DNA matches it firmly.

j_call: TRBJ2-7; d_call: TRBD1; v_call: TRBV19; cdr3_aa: CASSIGQGSTPSYEQYF; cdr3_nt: TGTGCCAGTAGTATTGGACAGGGGTCCACTCCCTCCTACGAGCAGTACTTC
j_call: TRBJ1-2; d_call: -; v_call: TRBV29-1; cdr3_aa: CSVEGGGGANYGYTF; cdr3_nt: TGCAGCGTTGAAGGAGGGGGGGGCGCTAACTATGGCTACACCTTC
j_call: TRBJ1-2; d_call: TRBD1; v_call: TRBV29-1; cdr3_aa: CSVRDRGYGYTF; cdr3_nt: TGCAGCGTTCGGGACAGGGGCTATGGCTACACCTTC
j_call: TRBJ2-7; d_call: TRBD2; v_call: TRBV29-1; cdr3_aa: CSVVGLAGRYEQYF; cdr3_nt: TGCAGCGTTGTTGGATTAGCGGGAAGATACGAGCAGTACTTC
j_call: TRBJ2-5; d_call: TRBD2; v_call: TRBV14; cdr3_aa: CASSPRSLAGRAETQYF; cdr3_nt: TGTGCCAGCAGCCCCCGATCTCTAGCGGGGAGGGCTGAGACCCAGTACTTC
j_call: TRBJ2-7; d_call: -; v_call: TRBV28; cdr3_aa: CASSLWMGADSYEQYF; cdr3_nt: TGTGCCAGCAGTTTATGGATGGGGGCGGACTCCTACGAGCAGTACTTC
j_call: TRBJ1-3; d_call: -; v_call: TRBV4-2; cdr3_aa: CASSQEVGGRGRLSGNTIYF; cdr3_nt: TGTGCCAGCAGCCAAGAGGTGGGCGGCAGGGGCCGGTTATCTGGAAACACCATATATTTT
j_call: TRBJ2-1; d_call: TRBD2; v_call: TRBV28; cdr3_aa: CASSSVTRLAGVSDEQFF; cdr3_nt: TGTGCCAGCAGTTCCGTCACACGACTAGCGGGAGTAAGCGATGAGCAGTTCTTC
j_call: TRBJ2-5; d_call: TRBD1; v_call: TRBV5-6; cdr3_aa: CASGLVDRGQETQYF; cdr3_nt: TGTGCCAGTGGTCTGGTGGACAGGGGACAAGAGACCCAGTACTTC
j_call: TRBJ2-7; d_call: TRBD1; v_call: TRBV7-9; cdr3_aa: CASRTGTGVVF; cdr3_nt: TGTGCCAGCCGGACAGGGACTGGGGTGGTTTTC
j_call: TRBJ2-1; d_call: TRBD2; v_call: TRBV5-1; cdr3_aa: CASSLTLAGLEQFF; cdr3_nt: TGCGCCAGCAGCTTGACCCTAGCGGGTTTGGAGCAGTTCTTC
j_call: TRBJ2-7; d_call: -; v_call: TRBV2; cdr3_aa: CASRTGTYEQYF; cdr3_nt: TGTGCCAGCAGAACAGGGACCTACGAGCAGTACTTC
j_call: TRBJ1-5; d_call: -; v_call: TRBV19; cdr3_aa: CASSIEAVPHQPQHF; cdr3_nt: TGTGCCAGTAGTATAGAGGCAGTCCCCCATCAGCCCCAGCATTTT
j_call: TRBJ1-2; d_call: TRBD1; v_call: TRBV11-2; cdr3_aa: CASSITGDKGYGYTF; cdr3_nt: TGTGCCAGCAGCATAACAGGGGATAAGGGCTATGGCTACACCTTC
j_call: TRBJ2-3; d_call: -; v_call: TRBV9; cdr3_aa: CASSVVSRDTQYF; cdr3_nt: TGTGCCAGCAGCGTAGTTTCGAGAGATACGCAGTATTTT